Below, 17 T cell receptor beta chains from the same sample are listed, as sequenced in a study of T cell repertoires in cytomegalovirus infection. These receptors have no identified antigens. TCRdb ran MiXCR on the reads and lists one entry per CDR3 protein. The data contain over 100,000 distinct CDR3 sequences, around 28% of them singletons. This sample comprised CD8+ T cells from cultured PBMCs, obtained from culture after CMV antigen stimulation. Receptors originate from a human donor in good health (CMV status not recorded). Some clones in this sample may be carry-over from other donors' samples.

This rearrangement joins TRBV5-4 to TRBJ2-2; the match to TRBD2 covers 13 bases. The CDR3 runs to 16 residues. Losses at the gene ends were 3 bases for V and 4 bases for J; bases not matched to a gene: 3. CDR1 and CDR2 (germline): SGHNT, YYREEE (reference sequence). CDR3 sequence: CASSSGLAGSTGELFF. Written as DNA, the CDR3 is TGTGCCAGCAGCTCGGGACTAGCGGGGAGCACCGGGGAGCTGTTTTTT. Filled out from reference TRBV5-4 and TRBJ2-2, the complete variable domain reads ETGVTQSPTHLIKTRGQQVTLRCSSQSGHNTVSWYQQALGQGPQFIFQYYREEENGRGNFPPRFSGLQFPNYSSELNVNALELDDSALYLCASSSGLAGSTGELFFGEGSRLTVL.

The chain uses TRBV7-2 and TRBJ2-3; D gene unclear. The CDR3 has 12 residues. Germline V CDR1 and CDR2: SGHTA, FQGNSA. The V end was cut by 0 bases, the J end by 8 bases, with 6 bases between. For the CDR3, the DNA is TGTGCCAGCAGCTTAGCGCCGGGTACGCAGTATTTT. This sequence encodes CASSLAPGTQYF.

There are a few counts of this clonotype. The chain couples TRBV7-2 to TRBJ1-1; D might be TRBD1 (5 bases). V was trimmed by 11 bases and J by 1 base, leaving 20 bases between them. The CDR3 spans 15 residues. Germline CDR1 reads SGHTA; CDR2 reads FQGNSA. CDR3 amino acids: CAGRGRGEKNTEAFF. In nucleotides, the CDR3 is TGTGCCGGACGGGGGAGAGGGGAAAAGAACACTGAAGCTTTCTTT. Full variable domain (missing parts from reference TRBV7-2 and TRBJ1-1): GAGVSQSPSNKVTEKGKDVELRCDPISGHTALYWYRQSLGQGLEFLIYFQGNSAPDKSGLPSDRFSAERTGGSVSTLTIQRTQQEDSAVYLCAGRGRGEKNTEAFFGQGTRLTVV.

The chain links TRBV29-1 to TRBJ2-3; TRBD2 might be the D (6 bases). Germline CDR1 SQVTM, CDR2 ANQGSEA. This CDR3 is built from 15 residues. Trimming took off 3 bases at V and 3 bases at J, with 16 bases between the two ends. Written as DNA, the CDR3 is TGCAGCGTTGACGGCGGCAGCCGGGGGACAGATACGCAGTATTTT. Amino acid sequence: CSVDGGSRGTDTQYF.

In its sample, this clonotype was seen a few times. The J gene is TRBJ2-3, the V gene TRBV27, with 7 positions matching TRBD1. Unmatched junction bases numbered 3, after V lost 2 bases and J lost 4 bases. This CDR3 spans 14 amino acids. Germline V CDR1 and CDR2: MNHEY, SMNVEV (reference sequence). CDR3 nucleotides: TGTGCCAGCAGTTTAGACAGGGATGCAGATACGCAGTATTTT. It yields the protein CASSLDRDADTQYF.

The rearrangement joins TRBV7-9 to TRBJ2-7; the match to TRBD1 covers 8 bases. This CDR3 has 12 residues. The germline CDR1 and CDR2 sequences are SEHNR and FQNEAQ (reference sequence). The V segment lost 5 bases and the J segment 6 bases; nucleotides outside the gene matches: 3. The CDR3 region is CASSMTGVEQYF. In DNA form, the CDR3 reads TGTGCCAGCAGCATGACAGGGGTCGAGCAGTACTTC.

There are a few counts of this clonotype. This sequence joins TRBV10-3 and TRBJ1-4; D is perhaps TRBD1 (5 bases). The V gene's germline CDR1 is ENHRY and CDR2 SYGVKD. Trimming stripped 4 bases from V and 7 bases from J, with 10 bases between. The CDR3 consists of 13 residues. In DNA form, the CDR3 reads TGTGCCATCAGTGCTGGGACGGCTGAAAAACTGTTTTTT. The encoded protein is CAISAGTAEKLFF.

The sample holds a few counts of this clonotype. The CDR3 sequence: CASSPPGHRYQPQHF. The CDR3 DNA follows: TGTGCCAGCAGCCCCCCGGGACACCGTTATCAGCCCCAGCATTTT. This chain uses TRBV12-3 or TRBV12-4 with TRBJ1-5; D might be TRBD1 (6 bases). This CDR3 has 15 residues. Trimming took off 6 bases at V and 5 bases at J, with 17 bases between the two ends.

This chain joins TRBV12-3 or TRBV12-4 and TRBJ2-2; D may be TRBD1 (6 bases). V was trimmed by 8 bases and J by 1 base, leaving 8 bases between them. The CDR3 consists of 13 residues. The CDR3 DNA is TGTGCCAGCTCGGACAGGAACACCGGGGAGCTGTTTTTT. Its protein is CASSDRNTGELFF.

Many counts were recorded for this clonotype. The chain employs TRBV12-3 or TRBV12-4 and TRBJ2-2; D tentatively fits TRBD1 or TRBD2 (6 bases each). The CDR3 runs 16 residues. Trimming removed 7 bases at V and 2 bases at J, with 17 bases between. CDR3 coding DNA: TGTGCCAGCATCCCGGGGGCCCAAGCCAACACCGGGGAGCTGTTTTTT. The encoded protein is CASIPGAQANTGELFF.

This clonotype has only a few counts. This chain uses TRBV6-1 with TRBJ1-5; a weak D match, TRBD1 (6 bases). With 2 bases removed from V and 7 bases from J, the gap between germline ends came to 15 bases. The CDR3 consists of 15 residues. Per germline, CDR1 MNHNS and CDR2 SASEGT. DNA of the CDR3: TGTGCCAGCAGTGAATGGGGGCTAGGGGGACAGCCCCAGCATTTT. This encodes CASSEWGLGGQPQHF.

Here the CDR3 DNA reads TGCAGTGCTAGGGGATCGGTAGCGGGGGGCACAGATACGCAGTATTTT. The encoded protein is CSARGSVAGGTDTQYF. The V gene is TRBV20-1, the J gene TRBJ2-3; TRBD2 matches at 9 bases. The CDR3 is 16 amino acids. Trimming removed 3 bases from V and 1 base from J; junction bases left unmatched: 8. The germline CDR1 and CDR2 sequences are DFQATT and SNEGSKA (reference sequence).

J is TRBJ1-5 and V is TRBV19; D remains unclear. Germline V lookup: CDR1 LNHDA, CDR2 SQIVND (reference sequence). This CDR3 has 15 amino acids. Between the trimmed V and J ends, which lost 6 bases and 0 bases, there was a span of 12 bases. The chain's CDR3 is CASRISDYSNQPQHF. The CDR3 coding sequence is TGTGCCAGTAGAATCTCGGATTATAGCAATCAGCCCCAGCATTTT.

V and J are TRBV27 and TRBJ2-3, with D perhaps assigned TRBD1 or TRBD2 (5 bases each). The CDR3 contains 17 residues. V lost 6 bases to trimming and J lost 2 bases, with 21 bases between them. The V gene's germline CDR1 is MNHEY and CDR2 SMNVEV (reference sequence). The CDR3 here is CASSQMGTPRVTDTQYF. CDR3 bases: TGTGCCAGCAGCCAGATGGGGACCCCGAGGGTCACAGATACGCAGTATTTT.

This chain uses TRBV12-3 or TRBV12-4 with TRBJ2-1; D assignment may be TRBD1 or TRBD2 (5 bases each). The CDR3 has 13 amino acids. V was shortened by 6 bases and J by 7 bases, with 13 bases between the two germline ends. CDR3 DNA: TGTGCCAGCAGCCTCAACGGGGCTAATGAGCAGTTCTTC. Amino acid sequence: CASSLNGANEQFF.

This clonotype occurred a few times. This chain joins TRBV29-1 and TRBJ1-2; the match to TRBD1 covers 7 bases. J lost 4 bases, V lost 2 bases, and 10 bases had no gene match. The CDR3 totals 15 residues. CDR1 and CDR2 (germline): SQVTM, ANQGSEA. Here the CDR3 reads CSVEILGQSIYGYTF. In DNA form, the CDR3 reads TGCAGCGTTGAAATTCTGGGACAGAGCATCTATGGCTACACCTTC.

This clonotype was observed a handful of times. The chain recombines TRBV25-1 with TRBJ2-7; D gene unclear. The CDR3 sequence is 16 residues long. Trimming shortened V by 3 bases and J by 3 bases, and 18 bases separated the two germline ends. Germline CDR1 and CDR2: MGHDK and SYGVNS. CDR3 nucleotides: TGTGCCAGCAGTGACTCCACATCCGCGGACCACTACGAGCAGTACTTC. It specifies CASSDSTSADHYEQYF.